Shown below are 7 T cell receptor beta chains from a single sample sequenced in a study of blood T cells in healthy people across ages. The second PCR ran about 6 to 12 cycles with a sample-barcoded 5' primer and J-beta primers. TCRdb used MiXCR to reprocess the 5' RACE reads, holding one entry per CDR3 protein. The sample lists some 1,800,000 distinct CDR3 sequences; about 39% were seen once. Sequenced input: blood. These receptors were obtained from a human donor in good health.

The chain couples TRBV12-5 to TRBJ1-1; D is undetermined. This CDR3 has 14 residues. The germline V gene has CDR1 LGHNT and CDR2 FRNRAP. V shed 4 bases and J shed 5 bases, with 14 bases lying between them. The chain's CDR3 is CASGSVTVLTEAFF. The DNA of the CDR3 is TGTGCTAGTGGTTCGGTAACGGTACTGACTGAAGCTTTCTTT.

This clonotype was observed a handful of times. V gene TRBV20-1 combines with J gene TRBJ2-3; D gene unclear. Germline assignment: CDR1 DFQATT and CDR2 SNEGSKA (reference sequence). This CDR3 has 13 residues. The V end was cut by 0 bases, the J end by 5 bases, with 9 bases between. CDR3 nucleotides: TGCAGTGCTAGAGAGGGCTTTGTAGATACGCAGTATTTT. Residues: CSAREGFVDTQYF.

The chain carries TRBV24-1 and TRBJ2-1, with TRBD1 matching over 9 bases. The CDR3 loop spans 16 amino acids. The J segment lost 8 bases and the V segment lost 2 bases, leaving 9 bases of the junction unmatched. Germline values: CDR1 KGHDR, CDR2 SFDVKD. Here the CDR3 DNA reads TGTGCCACCAGTGATTCGGGACAGGGAACGGTGGATGAGCAGTTCTTC. Amino acid sequence: CATSDSGQGTVDEQFF.

The V gene is TRBV3-1, the J gene TRBJ1-5, with unresolved D. The V end was cut by 3 bases, the J end by 1 base, with 13 bases between. The germline V gene has CDR1 LGHDT and CDR2 YNNKEL (reference sequence). The CDR3 extends over 16 amino acids. CDR3 nucleotide sequence: TGTGCCAGCAGCCAGGGCCCTGGGTACAGCAATCAGCCCCAGCATTTT. This sequence encodes CASSQGPGYSNQPQHF.

This clonotype has a handful of counts. The junction differs from germline at one of its ends, possibly a read error. The genes are TRBV14 and TRBJ2-1, with a tentative D call TRBD2 (6 bases). Looked up from germline, CDR1 is SGHDN and CDR2 is FVKESK. CDR3 size: 14 residues. CDR3 nucleotide sequence: TGTGCCAGCAACCAAGTGGTGGGAGGCAATGAGCAGTTCTTC. This translates into CASNQVVGGNEQFF.

A few counts support this clonotype. The rearrangement links TRBV29-1 to TRBJ1-1; TRBD1 agrees at 7 bases. V lost 6 bases and J lost 0; bases outside the gene matches: 4. This CDR3 is built from 13 residues. CDR1 is SQVTM and CDR2 is ANQGSEA in the germline V gene. The CDR3 DNA sequence: TGCAGCGTCCCGGGACAGATGAACACTGAAGCTTTCTTT. It codes for CSVPGQMNTEAFF.

This clonotype was observed a few times. The V and J genes are TRBV20-1 and TRBJ2-5; 13 nucleotides agree with TRBD2. V dropped 4 bases and J dropped 1; count of bases not matched to a gene: 6. The CDR3 extends over 16 amino acids. Germline CDR1 and CDR2: DFQATT and SNEGSKA (reference sequence). For the CDR3, the DNA is TGCAGTGCTATCGGACTAGCGGGGGCCCTCCAAGAGACCCAGTACTTC. Translation gives CSAIGLAGALQETQYF.